The present T cell receptor beta chain was sequenced within a study of blood T cell repertoires in COVID-19. The assay was immunoSEQ multiplex PCR, and TCRdb's table has in-frame clones only and misses some. The sample lists about 300,000 clones, more than 80% occurring once. This CDR3 spans 18 amino acids. Germline V gene sequence: CDR1 SGHRS, CDR2 YFSETQ. J gave up 1 base and V 2 bases, and 10 bases lay outside the gene matches. Source material: peripheral blood. This chain connects TRBV5-1 to TRBJ2-5, with 11 bases lining up with TRBD2. The receptor's source is a woman in her twenties or thirties with COVID-19, enrolled during active disease. CDR3 residues: CASSLLPGLAALQETQYF. The CDR3 nucleotides read TGCGCCAGCAGCTTACTCCCGGGACTAGCGGCACTCCAAGAGACCCAGTACTTC.